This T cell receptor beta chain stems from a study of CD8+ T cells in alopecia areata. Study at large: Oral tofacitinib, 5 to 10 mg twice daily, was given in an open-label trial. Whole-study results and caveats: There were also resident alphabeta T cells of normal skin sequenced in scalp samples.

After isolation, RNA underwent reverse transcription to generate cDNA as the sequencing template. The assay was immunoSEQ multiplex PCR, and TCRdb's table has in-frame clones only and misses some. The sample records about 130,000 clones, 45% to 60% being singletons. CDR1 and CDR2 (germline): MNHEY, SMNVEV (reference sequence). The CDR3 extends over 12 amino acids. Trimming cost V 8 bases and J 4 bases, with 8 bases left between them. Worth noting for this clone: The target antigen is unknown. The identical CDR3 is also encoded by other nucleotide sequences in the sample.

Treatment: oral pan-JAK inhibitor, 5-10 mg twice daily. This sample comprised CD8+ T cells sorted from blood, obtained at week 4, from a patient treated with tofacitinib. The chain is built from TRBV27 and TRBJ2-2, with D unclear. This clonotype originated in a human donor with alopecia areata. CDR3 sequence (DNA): TGTGCCAGCTCCACCTTCACCGGGGAGCTGTTTTTT. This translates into CASSTFTGELFF.